These 11 T cell receptor beta chains were all obtained from the same sample, sequenced in a study of T cell repertoires in cytomegalovirus infection. TCRdb reprocessed the reads via MiXCR and lists one record per CDR3 protein. The repertoire holds hundreds of thousands of distinct CDR3 sequences, with approximately 25% as singletons. The sequenced sample consisted of CD8+ T cells from PBMCs. These receptor sequences come from a human donor in good health (CMV status not recorded). Some clones in this sample may be carry-over from other donors' samples.

The chain has TRBV15 and TRBJ1-1; unclear D gene. This CDR3 region has 11 residues. Trimming took off 8 bases at V and 3 bases at J, with 7 bases between the two ends. Germline values: CDR1 LNHNV, CDR2 YYDKDF (reference sequence). The CDR3 loop reads CATVGDTEAFF. The CDR3 DNA follows: TGTGCCACCGTCGGGGACACTGAAGCTTTCTTT.

The chain couples TRBV2 to TRBJ2-7; TRBD2 aligns across 10 bases. The CDR3 sequence is 14 residues long. Germline assignment: CDR1 SNHLY and CDR2 FYNNEI. V shed 1 base and J 7 bases; nucleotides not matched to a gene: 4. The CDR3 sequence: CASSEGLAGEEQYF. The DNA of the CDR3 is TGTGCCAGCAGTGAAGGGCTAGCGGGGGAGGAGCAGTACTTC. Full variable domain (outside the CDR3, taken from reference TRBV2 and TRBJ2-7): EPEVTQTPSHQVTQMGQEVILRCVPISNHLYFYWYRQILGQKVEFLVSFYNNEISEKSEIFDDQFSVERPDGSNFTLKIRSTKLEDSAMYFCASSEGLAGEEQYFGPGTRLTVT.

The rearrangement links TRBV7-6 to TRBJ2-3; no clear D gene. Germline V gene data show CDR1 as SGHVS and CDR2 as FNYEAQ. Trimming shortened V by 2 bases and J by 2 bases, and 8 bases separated the two germline ends. This CDR3 has 14 residues. This chain's CDR3 is CASSLPAYTDTQYF. The CDR3 nucleotides are TGTGCCAGCAGCTTACCGGCTTACACAGATACGCAGTATTTT.

This clonotype was recorded at least ten times. J is TRBJ2-1 and V is TRBV6-2 or TRBV6-3, with D possibly matching TRBD2 (6 bases). The V end lost 5 bases, the J end lost 1 base, and 9 bases lay between the germline ends. From germline, CDR1 is MNHEY and CDR2 SVGEGT. There are 14 residues in the CDR3. CDR3 nucleotide sequence: TGTGCCAGCAGTACCGGGGGTTCCTACAATGAGCAGTTCTTC. It codes for CASSTGGSYNEQFF.

This clonotype was seen a few times. The chain has TRBV27 and TRBJ2-1; 8 nucleotides agree with TRBD2. The length of the CDR3 is 15 residues. V dropped 7 bases and J dropped 6; count of bases not matched to a gene: 11. Germline values: CDR1 MNHEY, CDR2 SMNVEV (reference sequence). For the CDR3, the DNA is TGTGCCAGCACCCCTAACGGGGGGGGCCTCAATGAGCAGTTCTTC. It translates to CASTPNGGGLNEQFF.

The chain is built from TRBV12-3 or TRBV12-4 and TRBJ2-7; possibly TRBD2 for D (7 bases). V was cut by 6 bases and J by 10 bases, with 19 bases left in between. The CDR3 has 13 amino acids. The CDR3: CASRMGGQGEQYF. In DNA, the CDR3 is TGTGCCAGCAGGATGGGGGGGCAGGGCGAACAGTACTTC.

Only a few counts were recorded for this clonotype. This chain uses TRBV28 with TRBJ2-7; 12 bases align to TRBD2. The CDR3 runs 17 residues. Trimming took 5 bases from V and 0 from J; bases not matched to a gene: 8. Looked up from germline, CDR1 is MDHEN and CDR2 is SYDVKM. The CDR3 loop reads CASSVRLAGAYSYEQYF. The CDR3 region has the DNA TGTGCCAGCAGTGTTCGACTAGCGGGGGCGTACTCCTACGAGCAGTACTTC.

The V gene is TRBV7-9, the J gene TRBJ2-1; 8 bases are a match to TRBD2. CDR3 size: 12 residues. The V gene's germline CDR1 is SEHNR and CDR2 FQNEAQ (reference sequence). As DNA, the CDR3 is TGTGCTCTGGCGGGGGGAGTCTATGAGCAGTTCTTC. Translated: CALAGGVYEQFF.

The CDR3 protein is CASSYSLLRRGASTDTQYF. Written as DNA, the CDR3 is TGTGCCAGCAGTTACTCCCTCTTACGAAGGGGTGCTAGCACAGATACGCAGTATTTT. The gene calls are TRBV6-2 or TRBV6-3 and TRBJ2-3, with D possibly being TRBD1 (5 bases). Germline loops: CDR1 MNHEY, CDR2 SVGEGT. CDR3 length equals 19 residues. Trimming took off 0 bases at V and 0 bases at J, with 19 bases between the two ends.

The sample holds a few counts of this clonotype. This rearrangement joins TRBV6-6 to TRBJ2-7, with TRBD1 matching 12 bases. The ends lost 2 bases at V and 3 bases at J; junction bases unmatched: 11. Germline V gene lookup returns CDR1 MNHNY and CDR2 SVGAGI (reference sequence). CDR3 length: 18 residues. The CDR3 spells CASSYGTGGAPADYEQYF. Here the CDR3 DNA reads TGTGCCAGCAGTTACGGGACAGGGGGCGCCCCCGCGGACTACGAGCAGTACTTC.

The chain is built from TRBV2 and TRBJ1-1; 8 positions agree with TRBD1. This CDR3 contains 16 residues. CDR1 is SNHLY, CDR2 FYNNEI, per germline. V shed 6 bases, J shed 3 bases, and the junction held 12 bases outside the gene matches. This CDR3 is CASSLGADRGDTEAFF. Here the CDR3 DNA reads TGTGCCAGCAGCCTAGGAGCTGACAGGGGAGACACTGAAGCTTTCTTT.